The sequence of this T cell receptor beta chain was determined in a study of shared clonotypes between healthy human individuals. Study overall: For every donor, three CD4 naive, three CD4 memory, two CD8 naive and one CD8 memory plates were used. Study outcomes and limitations: The sole specimen, blood, was sampled, and tissue repertoires likely differ. Around 5% was the fraction of naive CD4 clonotypes found shared across several donors.

As to this clone: Its matching antigen is unknown.

CD8 cells regarded as naive lacked CD45RO, were positively chosen for CCR7, and omitted terminally differentiated effector memory CD45RA+ cells. Deep-level assay runs were performed. TCRdb's table, derived via immunoSEQ multiplex PCR, lists solely in-frame clones and lacks some. Here the sample spans a few hundred thousand clones, around 95% being singletons. The CDR3 runs 22 residues. V dropped 2 bases and J dropped 1; count of bases not matched to a gene: 21. Germline V CDR1 and CDR2: MNHEY, SMNVEV (reference sequence). Sample: naive CD8+ T cells sorted from blood. This TCR was recovered from a woman in her twenties or thirties in good health. This rearrangement joins TRBV27 to TRBJ2-2; 8 bases line up with TRBD1. The chain's CDR3 is CASSLRSPGQVILLQNTGELFF. Here the CDR3 DNA reads TGTGCCAGCAGTTTAAGATCCCCGGGACAGGTGATACTCCTCCAGAACACCGGGGAGCTGTTTTTT.